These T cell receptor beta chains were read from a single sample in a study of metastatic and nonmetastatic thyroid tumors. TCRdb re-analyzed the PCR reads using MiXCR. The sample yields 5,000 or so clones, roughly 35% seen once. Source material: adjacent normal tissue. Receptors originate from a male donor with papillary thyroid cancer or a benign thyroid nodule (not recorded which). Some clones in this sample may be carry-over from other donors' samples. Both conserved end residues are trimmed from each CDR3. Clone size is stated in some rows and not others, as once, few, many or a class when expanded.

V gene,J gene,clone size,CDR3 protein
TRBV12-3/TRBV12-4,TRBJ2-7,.,ASSLRLAGGVEQY
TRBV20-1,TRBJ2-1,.,SATVLGEGSYEQS
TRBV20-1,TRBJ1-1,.,SASLLNTEAF
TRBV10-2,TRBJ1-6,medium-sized,ASSESTNSPLH
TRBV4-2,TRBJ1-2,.,ASSPADIQGRGYT
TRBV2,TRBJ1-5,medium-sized,ASRAGQGYNQPQH
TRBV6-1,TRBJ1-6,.,ASSGRGTGSPLH
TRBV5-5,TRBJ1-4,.,ASSTGQGRPSSNEKLF
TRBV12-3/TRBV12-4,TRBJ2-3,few,ASREGDTQY
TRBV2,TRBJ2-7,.,ASSDRGSLDEQY
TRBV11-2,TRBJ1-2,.,ASSRTGDNGYT
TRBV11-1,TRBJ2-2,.,ASSPVATGGDTGELF
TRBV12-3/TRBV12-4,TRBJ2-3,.,ASSLGLSSTDTQY
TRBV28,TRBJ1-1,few,AIYSGGGNTEAF
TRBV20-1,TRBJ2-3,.,SADLLRDSTTTDTQY
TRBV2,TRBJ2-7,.,ASNGDRTTQQY
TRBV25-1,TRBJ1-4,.,ASSLGTTGLEKLF
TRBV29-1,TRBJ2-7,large,SATGQGAYEQY
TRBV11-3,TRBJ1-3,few,ASSFEGGHSGNTIY
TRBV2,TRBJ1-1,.,ASYGTGGQNTEAF
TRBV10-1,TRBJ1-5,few,ASSGGTGGGQPQH
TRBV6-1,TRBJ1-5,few,ASSEEPWGGSNQPQH
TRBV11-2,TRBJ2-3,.,ASSSQGRPRGTDTQY
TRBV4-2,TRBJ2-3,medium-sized,ASSQSYSLAAHTDTQY
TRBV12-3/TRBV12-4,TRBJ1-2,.,ASSSPDRGGYCYT
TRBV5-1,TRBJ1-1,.,ASSFQWGSTEAF
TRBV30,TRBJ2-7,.,AWSVNQGAREQY
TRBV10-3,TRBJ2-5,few,ATSRIAGETQY
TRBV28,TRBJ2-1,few,ASSLQGPSYNEQF
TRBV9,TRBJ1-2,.,ASSTGLGYGYT
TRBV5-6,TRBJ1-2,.,ASSGGTGATYGYT
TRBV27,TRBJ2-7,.,ASSTPGLNSYELL
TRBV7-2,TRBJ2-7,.,ASRGGAAYDQY
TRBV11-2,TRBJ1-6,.,ASSLDQQAISYNSPLH
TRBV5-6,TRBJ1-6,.,ASSLRQANSPLH
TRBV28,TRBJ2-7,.,ASLRQRPYEQY
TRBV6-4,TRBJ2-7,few,ASTEGGFEQY
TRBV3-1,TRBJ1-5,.,ASTPGYSNQPQH
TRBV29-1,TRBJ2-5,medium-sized,SARTSLQETQY
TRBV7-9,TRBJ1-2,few,ASLGARGGYT
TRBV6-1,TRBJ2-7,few,ASSDPPGTGTGEQY
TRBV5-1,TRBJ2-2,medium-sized,ASSLAGGPSVGELF
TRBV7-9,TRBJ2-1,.,ASSSGGHEQF
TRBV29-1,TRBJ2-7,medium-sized,SVRTSGYEQY